This T cell receptor beta chain comes out of a study of shared clonotypes between healthy human individuals (dated by TCRdb to the early 2020s). Study-wide context: The cohort included three men and a couple of women between 18 and 49 years of age. Between about 0.94 and 8.9 billion PBMCs per donor were obtained by leukapheresis. To increase sequencing depth and limit assay-specific biases, different laboratories used diverse techniques to prepare libraries and sequence TCR repertoires. To estimate repertoire size and how much clonotypes are shared between individuals, the study performed deep sequencing of blood TCR repertoires from about five healthy adults.

Study-level results and caveats: Pairwise subsampling indicated that sequencing depth was expected to affect the degree of clonotype sharing among donors. Sampling was limited to blood, and TCR repertoires in tissue likely differ from TCR repertoires in blood. Because the study included a small number of donors, the genetic and exposure-history diversity represented was limited.

V loses 1 base, J loses 5 bases, and the germline ends lie 6 bases apart. CDR1 and CDR2, looked up from the germline V gene, are SGHVS and FNYEAQ. From its cysteine to its phenylalanine, the CDR3 spans 13 amino acids. This entry keeps only the CDR3 DNA: 39 bases, framed from base 1. Using the deep immunoSEQ assay, multiplex PCR amplified TCR CDR3 regions from genomic DNA. Extracted genomic DNA from each cell subset was spread evenly across all wells of several immunoSEQ 96-well plates, with each plate serving as a replicate. Each replicate PCR for unsorted PBMC received about 0.3 ug genomic DNA, equal to about 30,000 T cell genomes. Genomic DNA from unsorted PBMC was sequenced over ten immunoSEQ deep assay plates. Purified libraries were quantified with a Qubit 3.0 fluorometer, sized on a Bioanalyzer 2100, and re-quantified with the KAPA Library Quantification kit. Every immunoSEQ 96-well plate was sequenced on a dedicated single-read 150-cycle Illumina NextSeq 550 flow cell. Regarding the original processing steps: Because the immunoSEQ output included only junctional sequences and no quality scores, the filtering could not be the same as the filtering used for full-length reads. To assign V/J genes and CDR3, sequences were annotated using PyIR, a Python wrapper for IgBLAST v1.9, with IMGT germline references. Reads with weak V/J assignments (E-value above 1e-6), missing CDR3, stop codons, out-of-frame junctions, or ambiguous translated residues were removed. V3J clonotypes were defined by identical inferred V gene, J gene, and CDR3 amino acid sequence. The percentage overlap between two repertoires was calculated by dividing the number of shared unique clonotypes by the size of the smaller repertoire. Repertoire richness was assessed with RTK rarefaction, the Chao1 estimator, and Recon v2.1 estimates of unobserved clonotypes. TCRdb provides this immuneACCESS table in a form limited to in-frame rearrangements. Some clones are lacking; in checked studies, under half of them reflect an unresolved V gene, and why the rest are absent is not known. From that table come the V and J calls and clone size; the DNA was used to work out D and trimming. The sample data list 450,000 to 650,000 clones, and around three quarters of these were observed just once. The ten most abundant clones make up around 12% of the sample.

Concerning this clone: What antigen it recognizes has not been identified. No base quality values were provided; no much bigger clone lies one nucleotide off.

The donors were healthy, HIV-negative adults who had no recently reported acute infections or vaccinations. All donors were Caucasian adults living in Nashville, Tennessee, USA. In the unsorted samples, some 100 million PBMCs were counted, and genomic DNA was extracted using the QIAamp DNA Blood Mini kit. Blood was obtained by leukapheresis, after which PBMCs were separated by Ficoll-Histopaque density gradient centrifugation and cryopreserved in liquid nitrogen vapor phase. Source material: PBMCs. This receptor was obtained from a woman aged 40 to 49 in good health. Some clones in this sample may be carry-over from other donors' samples. The chain links TRBV7-6 with TRBJ1-5, with no confident D gene call. The CDR3 loop reads CASSLGRDQPQHF. The DNA reads TGTGCCAGCAGCTTAGGGCGGGATCAGCCCCAGCATTTT.